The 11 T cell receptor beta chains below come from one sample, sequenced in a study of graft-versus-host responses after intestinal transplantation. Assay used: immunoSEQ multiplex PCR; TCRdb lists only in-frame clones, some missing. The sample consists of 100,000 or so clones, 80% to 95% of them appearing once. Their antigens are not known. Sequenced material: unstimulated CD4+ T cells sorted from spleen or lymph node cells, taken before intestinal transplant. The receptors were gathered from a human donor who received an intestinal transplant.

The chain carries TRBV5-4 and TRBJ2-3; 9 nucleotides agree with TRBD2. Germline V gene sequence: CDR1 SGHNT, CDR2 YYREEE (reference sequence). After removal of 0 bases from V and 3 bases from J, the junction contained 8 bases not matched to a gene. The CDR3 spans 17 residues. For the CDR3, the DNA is TGTGCCAGCAGCTTGGAGTCTAGCGGGATAGGTACAGATACGCAGTATTTT. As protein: CASSLESSGIGTDTQYF.

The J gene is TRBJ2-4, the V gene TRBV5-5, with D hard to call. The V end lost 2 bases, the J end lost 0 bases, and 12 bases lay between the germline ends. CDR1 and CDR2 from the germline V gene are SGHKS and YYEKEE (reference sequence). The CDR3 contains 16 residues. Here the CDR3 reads CASSFFQVRAKNIQYF. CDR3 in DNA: TGTGCCAGCAGCTTTTTCCAGGTTCGAGCCAAAAACATTCAGTACTTC.

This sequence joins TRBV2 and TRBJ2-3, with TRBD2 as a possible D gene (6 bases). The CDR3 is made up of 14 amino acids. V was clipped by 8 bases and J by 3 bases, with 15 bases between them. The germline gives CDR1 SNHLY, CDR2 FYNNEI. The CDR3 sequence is CASGAGYRTDTQYF. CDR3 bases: TGTGCCAGCGGGGCGGGGTACCGAACAGATACGCAGTATTTT.

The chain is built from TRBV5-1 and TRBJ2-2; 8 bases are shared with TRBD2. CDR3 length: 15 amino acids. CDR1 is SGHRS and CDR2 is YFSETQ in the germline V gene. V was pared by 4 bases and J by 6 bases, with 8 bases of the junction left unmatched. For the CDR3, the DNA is TGCGCCAGCAGCAGCACTAGCGGAGAAGCCGGGGAGCTGTTTTTT. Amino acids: CASSSTSGEAGELFF.

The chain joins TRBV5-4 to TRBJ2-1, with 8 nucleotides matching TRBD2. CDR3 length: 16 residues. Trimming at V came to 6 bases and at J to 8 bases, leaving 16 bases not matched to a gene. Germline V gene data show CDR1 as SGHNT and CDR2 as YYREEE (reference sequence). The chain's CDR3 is CASTKKGGTSIDEQFF. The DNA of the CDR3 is TGTGCCAGCACCAAAAAGGGCGGGACTAGTATCGATGAGCAGTTCTTC.

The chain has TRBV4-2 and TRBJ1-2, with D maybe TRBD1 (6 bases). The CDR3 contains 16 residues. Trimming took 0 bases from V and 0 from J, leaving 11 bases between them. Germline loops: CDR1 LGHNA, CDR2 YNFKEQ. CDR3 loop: CASSQEITGSNYGYTF. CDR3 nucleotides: TGTGCCAGCAGCCAAGAAATTACAGGGTCTAACTATGGCTACACCTTC.

The DNA of the CDR3 is TGTGCTAGTGGGGGGGAAACACTAGCGGGAGTCACAGATACGCAGTATTTT. Amino acids: CASGGETLAGVTDTQYF. The chain couples TRBV12-5 to TRBJ2-3; 11 bases line up with TRBD2. The V segment lost 6 bases and the J segment 2 bases; nucleotides outside the gene matches: 10. The CDR3 spans 17 residues. Germline CDR1 is LGHNT and CDR2 is FRNRAP.

The CDR3 loop reads CASASYNEQFF. Written as DNA, the CDR3 is TGTGCTAGTGCTTCGTACAATGAGCAGTTCTTC. This rearrangement joins TRBV12-5 to TRBJ2-1; D remains ambiguous. The CDR3 spans 11 residues. The V and J ends lost 7 bases and 4 bases respectively, with 5 bases between them. From germline, CDR1 is LGHNT and CDR2 FRNRAP.

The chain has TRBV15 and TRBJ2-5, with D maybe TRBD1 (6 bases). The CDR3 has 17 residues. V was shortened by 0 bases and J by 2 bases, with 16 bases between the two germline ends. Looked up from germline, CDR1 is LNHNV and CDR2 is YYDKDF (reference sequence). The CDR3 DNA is TGTGCCACCAGCAGAGATAGTCGGACAGTTAGACAAGAGACCCAGTACTTC. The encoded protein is CATSRDSRTVRQETQYF. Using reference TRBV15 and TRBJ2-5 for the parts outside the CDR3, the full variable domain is DAMVIQNPRYQVTQFGKPVTLSCSQTLNHNVMYWYQQKSSQAPKLLFHYYDKDFNNEADTPDNFQSRRPNTSFCFLDIRSPGLGDTAMYLCATSRDSRTVRQETQYFGPGTRLLVL.

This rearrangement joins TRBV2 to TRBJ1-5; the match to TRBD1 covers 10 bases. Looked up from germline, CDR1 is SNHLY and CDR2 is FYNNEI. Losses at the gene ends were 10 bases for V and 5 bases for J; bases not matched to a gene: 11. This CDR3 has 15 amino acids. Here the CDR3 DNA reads TGTGCCACGTCGGGACAGGGGATCGGCGATCAGCCCCAGCATTTT. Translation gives CATSGQGIGDQPQHF.

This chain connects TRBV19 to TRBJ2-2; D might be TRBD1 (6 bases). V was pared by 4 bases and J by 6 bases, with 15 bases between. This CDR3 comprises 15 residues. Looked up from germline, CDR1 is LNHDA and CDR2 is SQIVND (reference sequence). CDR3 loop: CASSRDTGPSGELFF. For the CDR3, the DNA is TGTGCCAGTAGTAGGGACACAGGCCCGTCCGGGGAGCTGTTTTTT.